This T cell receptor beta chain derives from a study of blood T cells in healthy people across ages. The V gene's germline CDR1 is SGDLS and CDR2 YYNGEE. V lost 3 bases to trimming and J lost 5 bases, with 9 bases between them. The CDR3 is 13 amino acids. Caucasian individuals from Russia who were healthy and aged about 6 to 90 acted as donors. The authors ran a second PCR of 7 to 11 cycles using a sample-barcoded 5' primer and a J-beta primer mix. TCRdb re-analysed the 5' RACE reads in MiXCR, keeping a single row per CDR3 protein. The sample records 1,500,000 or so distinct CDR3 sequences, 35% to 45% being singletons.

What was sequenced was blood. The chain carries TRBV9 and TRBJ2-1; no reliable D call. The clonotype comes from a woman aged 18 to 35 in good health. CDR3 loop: CASSGRYDNEQFF. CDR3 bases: TGTGCCAGCAGCGGACGCTACGACAATGAGCAGTTCTTC.